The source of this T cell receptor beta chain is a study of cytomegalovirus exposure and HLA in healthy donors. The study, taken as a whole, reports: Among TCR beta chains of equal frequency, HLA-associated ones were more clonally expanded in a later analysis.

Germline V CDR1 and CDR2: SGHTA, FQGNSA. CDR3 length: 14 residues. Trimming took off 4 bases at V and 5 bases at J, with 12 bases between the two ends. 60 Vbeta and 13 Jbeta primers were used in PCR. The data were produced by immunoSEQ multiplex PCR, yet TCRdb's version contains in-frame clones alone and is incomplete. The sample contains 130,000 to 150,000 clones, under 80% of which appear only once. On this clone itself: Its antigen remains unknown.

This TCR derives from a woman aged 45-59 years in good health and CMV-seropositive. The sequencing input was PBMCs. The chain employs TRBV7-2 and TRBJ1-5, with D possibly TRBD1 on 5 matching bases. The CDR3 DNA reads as TGTGCCAGCAGCTCCGACAGCTCTTATCAGCCCCAGCATTTT. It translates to CASSSDSSYQPQHF. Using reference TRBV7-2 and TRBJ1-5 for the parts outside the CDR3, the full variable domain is GAGVSQSPSNKVTEKGKDVELRCDPISGHTALYWYRQSLGQGLEFLIYFQGNSAPDKSGLPSDRFSAERTGGSVSTLTIQRTQQEDSAVYLCASSSDSSYQPQHFGDGTRLSIL.